This T cell receptor beta chain was profiled in a study of cytomegalovirus exposure and HLA in healthy donors. This CDR3 is built from 13 residues. Germline V gives CDR1 SGHNT, CDR2 YYREEE (reference sequence). J lost 9 bases, V lost 4 bases, and 6 bases had no gene match. 13 Jbeta primers and 60 Vbeta primers were used for the PCR. Libraries were prepared by immunoSEQ multiplex PCR; TCRdb keeps only in-frame clonotypes and omits some of them. The sample holds over 80,000 clones. This TCR was sampled from a girl aged 5 to 17 in good health and CMV-seropositive. The chain recombines TRBV5-4 with TRBJ2-1, with 8 positions matching TRBD2. Sequenced material: PBMCs. The CDR3 here is CASSLAGSGEQFF. CDR3 DNA sequence: TGTGCCAGCAGCCTAGCGGGCTCGGGTGAGCAGTTCTTC.